What follows are 20 T cell receptor beta chains derived from one specimen sequenced in a study of Graves' ophthalmopathy and Graves' hyperthyroidism. RNA transcripts yielded amplified TCR beta CDR3 regions. HTBI primers served in a first-round RT-PCR, which a second-round multiplex PCR followed. TCRdb redid the calling of the multiplex PCR reads with MiXCR, one entry per CDR3 protein. Of over 650,000 distinct CDR3 sequences in the sample, about two fifths were seen once. The sample comprised peripheral blood. The origin of the receptors is an adult man with Graves' ophthalmopathy.

This chain connects TRBV6-1 to TRBJ1-5; D unclear. Germline V gives CDR1 MNHNS, CDR2 SASEGT. Trimming took off 3 bases at V and 7 bases at J, with 16 bases between the two ends. This CDR3 is built from 15 residues. The CDR3 here is CASSEGTGSEQPQHF. As DNA, the CDR3 is TGTGCCAGCAGTGAGGGCACCGGTTCTGAACAGCCCCAGCATTTT.

The chain links TRBV2 to TRBJ1-3; TRBD1 might be the D (6 bases). Trimming left V 4 bases short and J 3 bases short, with 13 bases between. The CDR3 has 15 residues. CDR1 and CDR2 (germline): SNHLY, FYNNEI. The CDR3 DNA follows: TGTGCCAGCAGTGCGCAGGGGTCCGGTGGAAACACCATATATTTT. Amino acids: CASSAQGSGGNTIYF.

Worth noting for this clonotype: The conserved phenylalanine or tryptophan is not found at the CDR3 terminus, so this likely reflects a read error. This sequence joins TRBV9 and TRBJ1-4; weak D call: TRBD1 (5 bases). There are 14 residues in the CDR3. CDR1 and CDR2 (germline): SGDLS, YYNGEE. Trimming left V 4 bases short and J 3 bases short, with 10 bases between. CDR3 in DNA: TGTGCCAGCAGCCGGGACCCTTCTAATGAAAAACTGTTTCTT. This sequence encodes CASSRDPSNEKLFL.

The V call is TRBV24-1, the J call TRBJ2-3; 9 bases are a match to TRBD1. With 5 bases clipped from V and 0 bases from J, the junction kept 5 bases outside the gene matches. CDR3 length: 16 amino acids. Germline CDR1 is KGHDR and CDR2 is SFDVKD. As DNA, the CDR3 is TGTGCCACCAGTGGTCCGGGACAGGGAAGCACAGATACGCAGTATTTT. The encoded protein is CATSGPGQGSTDTQYF.

In its sample, this clonotype was seen many times. The chain combines TRBV5-1 with TRBJ2-5, with a tentative D call TRBD1 (5 bases). The length of the CDR3 is 13 residues. Trimming took 4 bases from V and 3 from J, leaving 10 bases between them. Germline V gives CDR1 SGHRS, CDR2 YFSETQ. CDR3 coding DNA: TGCGCCAGCAGCCCGGACACAGAAGAGACCCAGTACTTC. Translation gives CASSPDTEETQYF.

The chain recombines TRBV12-3 or TRBV12-4 with TRBJ2-7; possibly TRBD2 for D (5 bases). V shed 5 bases and J shed 7 bases, with 18 bases lying between them. The length of the CDR3 is 14 residues. CDR3 amino acids: CASSTQRNTGEQYF. DNA of the CDR3: TGTGCCAGCAGTACCCAGCGGAACACCGGGGAGCAGTACTTC.

This clonotype was counted ten times or more. The chain uses TRBV5-1 and TRBJ1-4; no reliable D call. Germline CDR1 reads SGHRS; CDR2 reads YFSETQ. Between the trimmed V and J ends, which lost 0 bases and 5 bases, there was a span of 14 bases. This CDR3 contains 16 residues. The CDR3, as DNA: TGCGCCAGCAGCTTGGCCGTGAAGGGCGGGAATGAAAAACTGTTTTTT. This codes for CASSLAVKGGNEKLFF.

This sequence joins TRBV5-4 and TRBJ1-4; D uncertain. CDR1 SGHNT and CDR2 YYREEE come from the germline V gene (reference sequence). The V and J ends lost 4 bases and 7 bases respectively, with 14 bases between them. The length of the CDR3 is 14 residues. CDR3 region: CASSRTGGSEKLFF. The DNA for the CDR3 is TGTGCCAGCAGCCGGACGGGAGGGAGTGAAAAACTGTTTTTT.

As concerns this clonotype: A much larger clone differs by one base, so this may be a read error. The rearrangement joins TRBV20-1 to TRBJ2-7; TRBD1 matches 7 bases. The germline gives CDR1 DFQATT, CDR2 SNEGSKA (reference sequence). CDR3 length: 15 residues. The CDR3 DNA sequence: TGCAGTGCTGGAGACTTACAGGGGCTGCTGTACGAGCAGTACTTC. Its translation is CSAGDLQGLLYEQYF.

As regards this clonotype: One junction end disagrees with the germline gene, perhaps due to a read error. The chain links TRBV11-1 to TRBJ2-2; D perhaps matches TRBD2 (5 bases). Germline CDR1 reads SGHAT; CDR2 reads FQDESV (reference sequence). The length of the CDR3 is 16 residues. CDR3 DNA sequence: TGTGGCAGCAGCGGAAGACTGGCGGCGAACACCGGGGAGCTGTTTTTT. Its protein is CGSSGRLAANTGELFF.

The chain recombines TRBV11-2 with TRBJ1-4; no firm D call. Between the trimmed V and J ends, which lost 1 base and 8 bases, there was a span of 17 bases. From germline, CDR1 is SGHAT and CDR2 FQNNGV. This CDR3 contains 16 residues. The CDR3 DNA sequence: TGTGCCAGCAGCTTAGTAGGAGGAGGAGAGTGGGAAAAACTGTTTTTT. This sequence encodes CASSLVGGGEWEKLFF.

This clonotype has at least ten counts. The rearrangement joins TRBV7-8 to TRBJ2-7; 9 positions agree with TRBD2. Germline-derived CDR1 and CDR2 are SGHVS and FQNEAQ. The trim removed 2 bases at V and 2 bases at J, leaving 4 bases unmatched. The CDR3 is 15 residues long. The CDR3 DNA follows: TGTGCCAGCAGCTTAAGATTAGCGGGAGCCTACGAGCAGTACTTC. Amino acids: CASSLRLAGAYEQYF.

There are a few counts of this clonotype. J is TRBJ1-1 and V is TRBV5-1; D perhaps matches TRBD1 (6 bases). CDR3 length: 14 residues. Germline loops: CDR1 SGHRS, CDR2 YFSETQ. Trimming left V 0 bases short and J 3 bases short, with 9 bases between. Written as DNA, the CDR3 is TGCGCCAGCAGCTTGGACAGGGTCCACACTGAAGCTTTCTTT. This gives the protein CASSLDRVHTEAFF.

Only a few counts were recorded for this clonotype. The chain joins TRBV5-6 to TRBJ1-2; TRBD1 might be the D (6 bases). The germline V gene encodes CDR1 SGHDT and CDR2 YYEEEE. This CDR3 region has 18 residues. Trimming cost V 0 bases and J 6 bases, with 24 bases left between them. The CDR3, as DNA: TGTGCCAGCAGCTTGGGCACCGTCAGTCGGGACATAGGAGATGGCTACACCTTC. It specifies CASSLGTVSRDIGDGYTF.

The V gene is TRBV7-9, the J gene TRBJ2-7; 9 bases align to TRBD1. The CDR3 has 15 residues. The junction had 8 bases not matched to a gene; V was cut back by 5 bases and J by 3 bases. The germline V gene has CDR1 SEHNR and CDR2 FQNEAQ (reference sequence). CDR3 DNA: TGTGCCAGCAGCCAGGGACAGGGCCGAAGCTACGAGCAGTACTTC. It is translated as CASSQGQGRSYEQYF. Full variable domain (outside the CDR3, taken from reference TRBV7-9 and TRBJ2-7): DTGVSQNPRHKITKRGQNVTFRCDPISEHNRLYWYRQTLGQGPEFLTYFQNEAQLEKSRLLSDRFSAERPKGSFSTLEIQRTEQGDSAMYLCASSQGQGRSYEQYFGPGTRLTVT.

This clonotype was recorded a few times. This chain links TRBV12-3 or TRBV12-4 with TRBJ1-6; the D gene is possibly TRBD1 (6 bases). This CDR3 region has 15 residues. Trimming left V 8 bases short and J 7 bases short, with 18 bases between. Written as DNA, the CDR3 is TGTGCCAGCTATTCCGGGGGCAGGGTAAATTCACCCCTCCACTTT. This encodes CASYSGGRVNSPLHF.

The rearrangement links TRBV10-3 to TRBJ1-3; weak D call: TRBD1 (6 bases). Between the trimmed V and J ends, which lost 0 bases and 7 bases, there was a span of 13 bases. This CDR3 spans 15 amino acids. CDR1 and CDR2 from the germline V gene are ENHRY and SYGVKD. The CDR3 loop is CAISESGGQTNTIYF. In nucleotides, the CDR3 is TGTGCCATCAGTGAGTCGGGAGGACAGACGAACACCATATATTTT.

Many counts were recorded for this clonotype. The chain is built from TRBV5-1 and TRBJ1-4; 10 nucleotides agree with TRBD1. This CDR3 region has 14 residues. Per the germline V gene, CDR1 is SGHRS and CDR2 is YFSETQ. With V trimmed by 4 bases and J by 7 bases, 4 bases remained unmatched. CDR3 bases: TGCGCCAGCAGCGCCGGGACAGGGGCTGAAAAACTGTTTTTT. It translates to CASSAGTGAEKLFF.

On this clonotype: Here the CDR3 omits its conserved ending phenylalanine or tryptophan, so a read error is the likely source. V gene TRBV10-3 combines with J gene TRBJ1-1; possible D gene TRBD1, 5 bases. The CDR3 totals 15 residues. CDR1 and CDR2 from the germline V gene are ENHRY and SYGVKD. The CDR3 loop reads CASSLVRGGGTEAFS. The CDR3 nucleotides are TGTGCCAGCAGTTTAGTGCGGGGGGGAGGCACTGAAGCTTTCTCT.

This chain uses TRBV12-5 with TRBJ2-7; no definite D call. Between the trimmed V and J ends, which lost 2 bases and 6 bases, there was a span of 11 bases. The CDR3 contains 13 residues. Germline assignment: CDR1 LGHNT and CDR2 FRNRAP. The CDR3 region is CASGLRLAAEQYF. DNA for the CDR3: TGTGCTAGTGGTTTGAGGCTGGCTGCCGAGCAGTACTTC.